This T cell receptor (beta chain) is drawn from a study of blood T cells in healthy people across ages. V was clipped by 4 bases and J by 4 bases, with 11 bases between them. CDR3 length equals 14 residues. Germline V gene lookup returns CDR1 LGHDT and CDR2 YNNKEL (reference sequence). Study-level points and caveats: Using unsorted PBMCs precluded a conclusive naive versus antigen-experienced comparison.

Comment on this clonotype: The antigen remains unidentified.

It was with a sample-barcoded 5' primer and a J-beta primer mix that a second PCR of roughly 6 to 12 cycles was run. TCRdb re-derived calls from the 5' RACE reads in MiXCR, one entry per CDR3 protein. The repertoire includes hundreds of thousands of distinct CDR3 sequences, 22% of them detected once, and 22% sits in the top ten. This TCR derives from a man aged 70-80 years in good health. Sequencing was carried out using blood. The chain uses TRBV3-1 and TRBJ1-5; D perhaps matches TRBD1 (5 bases). This CDR3 is CASSPTVSNQPQHF. The CDR3 DNA follows: TGTGCCAGCAGCCCGACAGTATCAAATCAGCCCCAGCATTTT.